This TCR beta chain was sequenced in a study of T cells after somatic rescue of genetic block. This CDR3 has 13 residues. Germline lookup yields CDR1 MNHEY and CDR2 SMNVEV (reference sequence). The J segment lost 7 bases and the V segment lost 6 bases, leaving 6 bases of the junction unmatched. Some clones are missing from TCRdb's copy, which holds only in-frame ones; the method was immunoSEQ multiplex PCR. The repertoire holds some 90,000 clones, with just under 90% as singletons. This clone was observed once. This sequence joins TRBV27 and TRBJ2-1; 7 nucleotides line up with TRBD2. The sequenced sample was peripheral blood mononuclear cells (PBMCs). The receptor was derived from a woman younger than 30. CDR3 nucleotide sequence: TGTGCCAGCAGGGTAGCCGGGGGGAATGAGCAGTTCTTC. This sequence encodes CASRVAGGNEQFF.